Below, 31 T cell receptor beta chains from the same sample are listed, as sequenced in a study of T cells in Graves' hyperthyroidism and ophthalmopathy. The TCR beta CDR3 regions underwent amplification using RNA transcripts as the source. TCR CDR3 regions were first amplified by RT-PCR with HTBI primers. MiXCR, run by TCRdb on the multiplex PCR reads, gives a single entry per CDR3 protein. The sample has some 180,000 distinct CDR3 sequences, over 15% seen once. Material for sequencing was blood. The receptors originated from a woman aged 50 to 60 with Graves' hyperthyroidism.

The chain uses TRBV11-2 and TRBJ2-7, with no clear D. This CDR3 is built from 14 residues. CDR1 is SGHAT and CDR2 is FQNNGV in the germline V gene. Trimming removed 2 bases at V and 4 bases at J, with 12 bases between. Here the CDR3 reads CASSLSHGQYEQYF. DNA for the CDR3: TGTGCCAGCAGCTTAAGTCACGGGCAGTACGAGCAGTACTTC. Combining the CDR3 with reference TRBV11-2 and TRBJ2-7 gives the whole variable domain EAGVAQSPRYKIIEKRQSVAFWCNPISGHATLYWYQQILGQGPKLLIQFQNNGVVDDSQLPKDRFSAERLKGVDSTLKIQPAKLEDSAVYLCASSLSHGQYEQYFGPGTRLTVT.

This clonotype was picked up many times. CDR3 residues: CASSLRQAMNTEAFF. CDR3 DNA sequence: TGCGCCAGCAGCTTACGACAGGCCATGAACACTGAAGCTTTCTTT. The chain is built from TRBV5-1 and TRBJ1-1; possible D gene TRBD1, 6 bases. Between the trimmed V and J ends, which lost 2 bases and 0 bases, there was a span of 11 bases. The germline CDR1 and CDR2 sequences are SGHRS and YFSETQ. This CDR3 has 15 amino acids.

There are many counts of this clonotype. V and J are TRBV7-9 and TRBJ1-2; the D gene is possibly TRBD1 (5 bases). The CDR3 is 13 amino acids. CDR1 and CDR2 (germline): SEHNR, FQNEAQ (reference sequence). Trimming cost V 5 bases and J 9 bases, with 16 bases left between them. The CDR3 DNA sequence: TGTGCCAGCAGCCCGAGTGTGTGGGGGAGCTACACCTTC. It encodes CASSPSVWGSYTF.

This clonotype was recorded at least ten times. The chain links TRBV19 to TRBJ1-2; TRBD1 matches at 7 bases. Unmatched junction bases numbered 4, after V lost 6 bases and J lost 3 bases. This CDR3 has 13 amino acids. Germline V gene lookup returns CDR1 LNHDA and CDR2 SQIVND (reference sequence). The CDR3 DNA follows: TGTGCCAGTAGGGGGACAGACGACTATGGCTACACCTTC. Amino acids: CASRGTDDYGYTF.

The chain has TRBV25-1 and TRBJ1-1, with 7 positions matching TRBD1. With 7 bases clipped from V and 0 bases from J, the junction kept 5 bases outside the gene matches. The germline gives CDR1 MGHDK, CDR2 SYGVNS. The CDR3 spans 14 residues. The DNA of the CDR3 is TGTGCCAGCAAGGAGGGGGCGTTGAACACTGAAGCTTTCTTT. Residues: CASKEGALNTEAFF.

This clonotype occurred many times. The V gene is TRBV6-6, the J gene TRBJ2-7; TRBD1 aligns across 8 bases. Germline-derived CDR1 and CDR2 are MNHNY and SVGAGI (reference sequence). Trimming removed 2 bases from V and 2 bases from J; junction bases left unmatched: 14. There are 18 residues in the CDR3. The CDR3 here is CASSYGAGQGAFPYEQYF. The CDR3 nucleotides read TGTGCCAGCAGTTACGGGGCCGGGCAGGGGGCATTTCCCTACGAGCAGTACTTC.

This clonotype was observed at least ten times. The CDR3 sequence is CASSLSAYNEQFF. The CDR3 DNA follows: TGTGCCAGCAGTTTAAGCGCGTACAATGAGCAGTTCTTC. The rearrangement links TRBV12-3 or TRBV12-4 to TRBJ2-1, with no clear D. The CDR3 has 13 residues. V lost 2 bases and J lost 4, with 6 bases in between.

The chain recombines TRBV7-2 with TRBJ2-7, with TRBD2 matching 14 bases. V was clipped by 6 bases and J by 6 bases; unmatched bases: 7. Germline CDR1 SGHTA, CDR2 FQGNSA. The CDR3 covers 15 residues. The CDR3 coding sequence is TGTGCCAGCAGATGGACTAGCGGGGGGATCTTCGAGCAGTACTTC. As protein: CASRWTSGGIFEQYF.

This clonotype was seen repeatedly, ten times or more. This sequence joins TRBV27 and TRBJ1-1, with D possibly TRBD1 on 6 matching bases. Trimming took 4 bases from V and 0 from J, leaving 12 bases between them. This CDR3 comprises 15 residues. Germline V lookup: CDR1 MNHEY, CDR2 SMNVEV (reference sequence). CDR3 amino acids: CASSSTGGMNTEAFF. The CDR3 DNA is TGTGCCAGCAGTTCGACCGGGGGCATGAACACTGAAGCTTTCTTT.

This clonotype was counted at least ten times. J is TRBJ1-1 and V is TRBV11-2; TRBD1 aligns across 8 bases. Germline CDR1 is SGHAT and CDR2 is FQNNGV. J gave up 5 bases and V 1 base, and 18 bases lay outside the gene matches. The CDR3 consists of 19 residues. This CDR3 is CASSLAFSSGGVRGTEAFF. CDR3 coding DNA: TGTGCCAGCAGCTTAGCCTTCTCGTCAGGGGGCGTTAGAGGGACTGAAGCTTTCTTT.

This clonotype appeared many times. The V and J genes are TRBV7-3 and TRBJ1-1; D is possibly TRBD1 (5 bases). V was trimmed by 4 bases and J by 2 bases, leaving 8 bases between them. The CDR3 extends over 13 amino acids. The germline gives CDR1 SGHTA, CDR2 FQGTGA. CDR3 bases: TGTGCCAGCAGCTCCGGGGCCAACACTGAAGCTTTCTTT. It yields the protein CASSSGANTEAFF.

This clonotype was recorded at least ten times. V usage is TRBV7-9 and J usage is TRBJ2-3; D possibly corresponds to TRBD1 (6 bases). The CDR3 covers 13 residues. V was cut by 5 bases and J by 6 bases, with 12 bases left in between. The V gene's germline CDR1 is SEHNR and CDR2 FQNEAQ (reference sequence). CDR3 sequence: CASSLRQVDTQYF. As DNA, the CDR3 is TGTGCCAGCAGCCTGAGACAGGTCGATACGCAGTATTTT.

This clonotype came up many times. V and J are TRBV2 and TRBJ2-7, with 8 bases matching TRBD2. V lost 4 bases, J lost 0 bases, and 5 bases stayed unmatched. CDR1 is SNHLY, CDR2 FYNNEI, per germline. The CDR3 spans 15 residues. This chain's CDR3 is CASSVERGSSYEQYF. In nucleotides, the CDR3 is TGTGCCAGCAGTGTAGAGCGGGGGAGCTCCTACGAGCAGTACTTC.

This clonotype came up a few times. The V gene is TRBV5-4, the J gene TRBJ2-2, with D perhaps assigned TRBD1 or TRBD2 (5 bases each). This CDR3 spans 16 amino acids. The V gene's germline CDR1 is SGHNT and CDR2 YYREEE (reference sequence). The V and J ends lost 4 bases and 2 bases respectively, with 15 bases between them. The DNA for the CDR3 is TGTGCCAGCAGCCCGAGTGGGGGTTCCAACACCGGGGAGCTGTTTTTT. Amino acid sequence: CASSPSGGSNTGELFF.

This clonotype was seen repeatedly, ten times or more. The V gene is TRBV27, the J gene TRBJ1-1; 8 nucleotides match TRBD1. Germline CDR1 reads MNHEY; CDR2 reads SMNVEV (reference sequence). Trimming removed 3 bases from V and 5 bases from J; junction bases left unmatched: 5. The CDR3 is 14 amino acids. The CDR3 DNA follows: TGTGCCAGCAGTTTGTCGACAGGGGTTACTGAAGCTTTCTTT. This translates into CASSLSTGVTEAFF.

The table lists this clonotype with many counts. The chain couples TRBV9 to TRBJ2-7; D perhaps matches TRBD2 (5 bases). Germline lookup yields CDR1 SGDLS and CDR2 YYNGEE. The CDR3 extends over 14 amino acids. Trimming removed 5 bases at V and 3 bases at J, with 15 bases between. As DNA, the CDR3 is TGTGCCAGCAGTGAATCCGGGGAAGTCTACGAGCAGTACTTC. This translates into CASSESGEVYEQYF.

CDR3 in DNA: TGCGCCAGCAGCCAGACTCCGCGGGACAGGGGATCCAATGAGCAGTTCTTC. Translating gives CASSQTPRDRGSNEQFF. The J gene is TRBJ2-1, the V gene TRBV4-1, with 10 bases identical to TRBD1. V lost 3 bases, J lost 6 bases, and 11 bases stayed unmatched. CDR1 is MGHRA, CDR2 YSYEKL, per germline. The length of the CDR3 is 17 residues.

This clonotype appeared many times. CDR3 sequence reads: CASTKQSSYEQYF. The CDR3 DNA is TGTGCCAGCACCAAACAGAGCTCCTACGAGCAGTACTTC. The J gene is TRBJ2-7, the V gene TRBV28, with D uncertain. Trimming took off 7 bases at V and 0 bases at J, with 10 bases between the two ends. This CDR3 comprises 13 residues. Germline loops: CDR1 MDHEN, CDR2 SYDVKM.

In this sample, this clonotype turned up a few times. This chain connects TRBV7-3 to TRBJ2-5, with 10 bases identical to TRBD2. The CDR3 has 15 residues. V lost 5 bases and J lost 5; bases outside the gene matches: 8. Per the germline V gene, CDR1 is SGHTA and CDR2 is FQGTGA. Here the CDR3 DNA reads TGTGCCAGCAGCCCTACTAGCGGGGCGTGGGAGACCCAGTACTTC. It specifies CASSPTSGAWETQYF.

This clonotype turned up a few times. The gene calls are TRBV20-1 and TRBJ2-2; no definite D call. Trimming left V 4 bases short and J 0 bases short, with 18 bases between. CDR3 length equals 17 residues. CDR1 is DFQATT and CDR2 is SNEGSKA in the germline V gene (reference sequence). CDR3 DNA: TGCAGTGCTAAGAGATCGACACCCAGGTCGAACACCGGGGAGCTGTTTTTT. Protein product: CSAKRSTPRSNTGELFF.

This clonotype showed up just a few times. The genes are TRBV5-1 and TRBJ1-2, with 7 bases that match TRBD1. Per germline, CDR1 SGHRS and CDR2 YFSETQ. The CDR3 extends over 14 amino acids. V was pared by 0 bases and J by 4 bases, with 3 bases of the junction left unmatched. CDR3 region: CASSLGQGRYGYTF. The CDR3 coding sequence is TGCGCCAGCAGCTTGGGACAGGGCCGCTATGGCTACACCTTC. The whole variable domain, remainder taken from reference TRBV5-1 and TRBJ1-2, is KAGVTQTPRYLIKTRGQQVTLSCSPISGHRSVSWYQQTPGQGLQFLFEYFSETQRNKGNFPGRFSGRQFSNSRSEMNVSTLELGDSALYLCASSLGQGRYGYTFGSGTRLTVV.

This clonotype was detected ten times or more. V and J are TRBV6-1 and TRBJ1-1; D call uncertain. Trimming pared 8 bases from V and 0 bases from J, leaving 19 bases between. CDR1 is MNHNS, CDR2 SASEGT, per germline. The CDR3 has 16 residues. The CDR3 DNA follows: TGTGCCAGCTCGCCGGGCCTTGGGGTCATGAACACTGAAGCTTTCTTT. Residues: CASSPGLGVMNTEAFF.

At least ten counts were recorded for this clonotype. V and J are TRBV5-6 and TRBJ2-3; D is possibly TRBD1 (6 bases). Looked up from germline, CDR1 is SGHDT and CDR2 is YYEEEE. The germline V and J ends were trimmed by 0 bases and 0 bases, with 8 bases remaining between them. This CDR3 is built from 15 residues. CDR3 amino acids: CASSLDGTSTDTQYF. The CDR3 DNA is TGTGCCAGCAGCTTGGACGGGACAAGCACAGATACGCAGTATTTT.

This clonotype was counted ten times or more. The junction and the germline gene differ at one end; a read error may be behind it. The chain recombines TRBV20-1 with TRBJ1-1; 8 bases agree with TRBD1. There are 14 residues in the CDR3. CDR1 is DFQATT, CDR2 SNEGSKA, per germline (reference sequence). CDR3 region: CSARPRGRDTKAFF. DNA for the CDR3: TGCAGTGCTAGGCCCAGGGGGCGCGACACTAAAGCTTTCTTT.

In this sample, this clonotype turned up many times. This chain links TRBV7-9 with TRBJ1-5, with D possibly being TRBD1 (5 bases). The germline CDR1 and CDR2 sequences are SEHNR and FQNEAQ (reference sequence). Trimming took off 5 bases at V and 2 bases at J, with 22 bases between the two ends. The CDR3 loop spans 18 amino acids. The CDR3 nucleotides are TGTGCCAGCAGCCGCCCGAGGACCAGGGTTTTCCGCAATCAGCCCCAGCATTTT. This codes for CASSRPRTRVFRNQPQHF.

In its sample, this clonotype was seen many times. This chain links TRBV11-2 with TRBJ2-1; D is tentatively TRBD1 or TRBD2 (6 bases each). V dropped 1 base and J dropped 4 bases, with 8 bases sitting between them. The CDR3 is 14 residues long. CDR1 SGHAT and CDR2 FQNNGV come from the germline V gene. The CDR3 reads CASSLGGGYNEQFF. CDR3 bases: TGTGCCAGCAGCTTAGGAGGGGGGTACAATGAGCAGTTCTTC.

The chain uses TRBV12-3 or TRBV12-4 and TRBJ1-5, with D hard to call. Trimming shortened V by 5 bases and J by 9 bases, and 11 bases separated the two germline ends. The CDR3 totals 12 residues. CDR3 DNA: TGTGCCAGCAGTCCCCCGGGGAGGCCCCAGCATTTT. It translates to CASSPPGRPQHF.

V and J are TRBV19 and TRBJ1-2; TRBD1 agrees at 7 bases. The trim removed 9 bases at V and 7 bases at J, leaving 8 bases unmatched. This CDR3 is 12 amino acids long. The germline CDR1 and CDR2 sequences are LNHDA and SQIVND (reference sequence). Here the CDR3 reads CASLEGAGGYTF. Written as DNA, the CDR3 is TGTGCCAGCCTCGAGGGGGCGGGTGGCTACACCTTC.

This clonotype was seen a few times. The genes are TRBV7-2 and TRBJ1-2; 7 bases are shared with TRBD1. V trimming: 1 base; J trimming: 4 bases; junction bases outside the gene matches: 18. This CDR3 spans 19 amino acids. Germline V gene data show CDR1 as SGHTA and CDR2 as FQGNSA. The chain's CDR3 is CASSLGGLTGTPEGYGYTF. The CDR3 bases are TGTGCCAGCAGCTTAGGAGGATTGACAGGGACCCCTGAAGGCTATGGCTACACCTTC.

This clonotype occurred many times. The chain is built from TRBV7-6 and TRBJ1-5, with D tentatively TRBD1 (6 bases). This CDR3 is built from 13 residues. CDR1 and CDR2 (germline): SGHVS, FNYEAQ. V was pared by 9 bases and J by 3 bases, with 12 bases between. CDR3 nucleotide sequence: TGTGCCAGTAAGGGACACCTCAATCAGCCCCAGCATTTT. Translation: CASKGHLNQPQHF.

V is TRBV27 and J is TRBJ1-2; 7 nucleotides line up with TRBD1. The ends lost 5 bases at V and 8 bases at J; junction bases unmatched: 11. The CDR3 is 14 amino acids. Germline loops: CDR1 MNHEY, CDR2 SMNVEV (reference sequence). CDR3 sequence reads: CASSPRQGFGGYTF. CDR3 coding DNA: TGTGCCAGCAGTCCGCGACAGGGATTTGGAGGCTACACCTTC.